This T cell receptor beta chain was sequenced in a study of beta chain features in type 1 diabetes. Regarding the study as a whole: Relative to healthy donors, patients appeared to have naive, central memory and Treg TCRB repertoires that were more similar. Junctions at VDJ sites from type 1 diabetes patients had fewer insertions and more deletions. In cDNA sequencing, cells with high TCR expression could be over-represented.

CDR3 length: 14 residues. The trim removed 5 bases at V and 3 bases at J, leaving 5 bases unmatched. Looked up from germline, CDR1 is SGDLS and CDR2 is YYNGEE. cDNA synthesis used the whole RNA isolate, giving expressed TCRB sequences. Only in-frame clones appear in the TCRdb table, and some are missing; sequencing was by immunoSEQ multiplex PCR. Altogether more than 130,000 clones are present, 6.9% being singletons, with the ten largest covering under 1.5%. This clone was counted many times. Its target is unknown. Sequences were obtained from central memory CD4+ T cells from blood. V gene TRBV9 combines with J gene TRBJ2-1, with 7 bases lining up with TRBD2. The clonotype was recovered from a woman aged 30 to 39 in good health. The CDR3 sequence: CASSGGDFYNEQFF. DNA of the CDR3: TGTGCCAGCAGTGGGGGGGACTTCTACAATGAGCAGTTCTTC. Complete variable domain (other parts from reference TRBV9 and TRBJ2-1): DSGVTQTPKHLITATGQRVTLRCSPRSGDLSVYWYQQSLDQGLQFLIQYYNGEERAKGNILERFSAQQFPDLHSELNLSSLELGDSALYFCASSGGDFYNEQFFGPGTRLTVL.